The source of this TCR beta chain is a study of yellow fever vaccine responses in identical twins. To note about this clonotype: As yet, its antigen is unknown.

Study results and limitations: In identical twins, vaccine T cell responses appeared partly shared and partly individual.

Via MiXCR, TCRdb re-called the RT-PCR reads, giving one row per CDR3 protein. The table has fewer than 35,000 distinct CDR3 sequences, 45% to 65% seen once. The CDR3 runs to 13 residues. Germline V gene lookup returns CDR1 DFQATT and CDR2 SNEGSKA (reference sequence). The V gene lost 6 bases and the J gene lost 4 bases, with 15 bases spanning the gap. The sample here was T cells from blood (PBMCs), unsorted or a sorted subset (not recorded which), taken before or after yellow fever vaccination (not recorded which). The clonotype originates from a young woman who received the yellow fever vaccine. The V and J genes are TRBV20-1 and TRBJ1-1, with a weak D call TRBD1 (6 bases). This CDR3 reads CSATSDRSTEAFF. In DNA form, the CDR3 reads TGCAGTGCGACATCTGACAGGAGCACTGAAGCTTTCTTT.